The sequence of this TCR beta chain was determined in a study of blood T cell repertoires in COVID-19. Overall study: Sites in the United States, Italy and Spain provided acute and convalescent COVID-19 samples.

Clones were read by immunoSEQ multiplex PCR, and TCRdb kept only the in-frame ones, dropping some. The sample lists about 150,000 clones; less than 85% were seen once. V was clipped by 6 bases and J by 1 base, with 12 bases between them. CDR3 length: 14 residues. Germline V CDR1 and CDR2: MNHEY, SMNVEV (reference sequence). Material: peripheral blood. The rearrangement links TRBV27 to TRBJ2-5; the D gene is possibly TRBD2 (5 bases). The TCR comes from a woman of 80 years or more with active or convalescent COVID-19. In DNA, the CDR3 is TGTGCCAGCAGAACTCTGACTACCCAAGAGACCCAGTACTTC. This encodes CASRTLTTQETQYF.